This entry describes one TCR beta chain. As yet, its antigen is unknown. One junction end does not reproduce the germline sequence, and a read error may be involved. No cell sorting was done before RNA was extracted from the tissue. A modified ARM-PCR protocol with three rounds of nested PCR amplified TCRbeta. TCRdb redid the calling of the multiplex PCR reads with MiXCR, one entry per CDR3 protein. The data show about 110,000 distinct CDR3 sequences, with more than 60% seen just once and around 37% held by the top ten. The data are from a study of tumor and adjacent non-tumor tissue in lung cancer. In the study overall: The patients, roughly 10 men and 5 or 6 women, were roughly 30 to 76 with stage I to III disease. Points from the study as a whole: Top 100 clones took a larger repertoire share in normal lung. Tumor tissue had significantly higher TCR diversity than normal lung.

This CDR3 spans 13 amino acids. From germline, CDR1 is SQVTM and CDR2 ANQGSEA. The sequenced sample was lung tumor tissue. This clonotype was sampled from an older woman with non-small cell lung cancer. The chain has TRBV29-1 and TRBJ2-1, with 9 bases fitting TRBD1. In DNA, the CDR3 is TGCAGCGTGAAGGGACAGGGTAACAATGAGGAGTCCTTC. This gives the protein CSVKGQGNNEESF.